One sample yielded the 17 T cell receptor beta chains listed below, sequenced in a study of response to subunit inactivated influenza vaccine. TCRdb processed the RT-PCR reads anew with MiXCR; each CDR3 protein has one entry. The data contain roughly 160,000 distinct CDR3 sequences, roughly a tenth of them singletons. Sequencing used CD8+ T cells sorted from PBMCs, obtained about 24 months after vaccination. The source is a man aged 45-69 years who received an inactivated influenza vaccine.

This clonotype was detected only a few times. The genes are TRBV7-9 and TRBJ2-2, with D unresolved. V lost 3 bases and J lost 6, with 14 bases in between. This CDR3 spans 15 amino acids. Germline V CDR1 and CDR2: SEHNR, FQNEAQ (reference sequence). CDR3 in DNA: TGTGCCAGCAGCTTGGCCTACATCGCGTCCGGGGAGCTGTTTTTT. This sequence encodes CASSLAYIASGELFF.

This clonotype occurred a few times. The chain links TRBV12-3 or TRBV12-4 to TRBJ1-2; the match to TRBD1 covers 7 bases. This CDR3 region has 13 residues. V trimming: 3 bases; J trimming: 8 bases; junction bases outside the gene matches: 6. The chain's CDR3 is CASSFPGGSGYTF. The CDR3 DNA is TGTGCCAGCAGTTTTCCAGGGGGGTCGGGCTACACCTTC.

The CDR3 region has the DNA TGTGCCAGCAGTGGTGGACAGCCGGCGGCAGATACGCAGTATTTT. This gives the protein CASSGGQPAADTQYF. J is TRBJ2-3 and V is TRBV12-3 or TRBV12-4, with D possibly matching TRBD1 (6 bases). Trimming cost V 5 bases and J 4 bases, with 16 bases left between them. The CDR3 extends over 15 amino acids.

This clonotype was found a few times. The genes are TRBV5-5 and TRBJ2-1, with D unclear. The germline gives CDR1 SGHKS, CDR2 YYEKEE (reference sequence). V gave up 0 bases and J gave up 5 bases, with 18 bases separating them. The CDR3 has 17 amino acids. CDR3 sequence (DNA): TGTGCCAGCAGCTTGGATCTACTGGTTGCAGTTGACAATGAGCAGTTCTTC. It codes for CASSLDLLVAVDNEQFF.

As regards this clonotype: A read error may account for a junction end that differs from germline. The chain recombines TRBV12-3 or TRBV12-4 with TRBJ2-1; unclear D gene. This CDR3 contains 11 residues. The CDR3 nucleotides are TGTGCCAGCAGTTTACTGCCCGAGCATTTCTTC. This translates into CASSLLPEHFF.

The gene calls are TRBV3-1 and TRBJ2-5, with D perhaps TRBD1 (6 bases). The V end was cut by 4 bases, the J end by 1 base, with 10 bases between. CDR1 is LGHDT and CDR2 is YNNKEL in the germline V gene (reference sequence). The CDR3 runs 14 residues. In DNA form, the CDR3 reads TGTGCCAGCAGCCCCGGGACATTCCAAGAGACCCAGTACTTC. This translates into CASSPGTFQETQYF.

J is TRBJ1-1 and V is TRBV5-1, with 7 bases identical to TRBD1. The germline V gene encodes CDR1 SGHRS and CDR2 YFSETQ. V was clipped by 0 bases and J by 1 base; unmatched bases: 3. The CDR3 runs to 15 residues. CDR3 DNA: TGCGCCAGCAGCTTGGCGGACAGGAAGAACACTGAAGCTTTCTTT. It translates to CASSLADRKNTEAFF.

V usage is TRBV19 and J usage is TRBJ2-4, with D possibly TRBD1 on 5 matching bases. The V gene lost 5 bases and the J gene lost 8 bases, with 13 bases spanning the gap. In germline, CDR1 is LNHDA, CDR2 SQIVND (reference sequence). The CDR3 spans 13 residues. CDR3 amino acids: CASSERGLDIQYF. The CDR3 nucleotides are TGTGCCAGTAGTGAAAGGGGTTTGGACATTCAGTACTTC.

This clonotype has just a few counts. The chain links TRBV5-1 to TRBJ1-1, with D perhaps TRBD1 (5 bases). Germline V CDR1 and CDR2: SGHRS, YFSETQ. The CDR3 contains 14 residues. The V end was cut by 3 bases, the J end by 1 base, with 10 bases between. The CDR3 loop is CASSWATANTEAFF. The CDR3 DNA is TGCGCCAGCAGCTGGGCGACAGCGAACACTGAAGCTTTCTTT.

This clonotype appeared a few times. The chain joins TRBV19 to TRBJ2-7; maybe TRBD2 (6 bases). With 6 bases removed from V and 4 bases from J, the gap between germline ends came to 13 bases. CDR1 LNHDA and CDR2 SQIVND come from the germline V gene (reference sequence). The CDR3 consists of 13 residues. The CDR3 DNA sequence: TGTGCCAGTAGCGGGGGACCTTTTTACGAGCAGTACTTC. Translation gives CASSGGPFYEQYF.

This clonotype has a handful of counts. The chain recombines TRBV27 with TRBJ2-1, with 7 bases aligning to TRBD2. Losses at the gene ends were 9 bases for V and 0 bases for J; bases not matched to a gene: 5. The CDR3 consists of 14 residues. Per the germline V gene, CDR1 is MNHEY and CDR2 is SMNVEV (reference sequence). The CDR3 bases are TGTGCCAGTGGCTGGGGGGGCTCCTACAATGAGCAGTTCTTC. Translating it yields CASGWGGSYNEQFF.

This clonotype has a count of ten or more. This chain links TRBV27 with TRBJ2-1; D remains ambiguous. The ends were cut back, 4 bases at V and 9 bases at J, with 13 bases in the middle. This CDR3 has 13 residues. CDR1 and CDR2 from the germline V gene are MNHEY and SMNVEV (reference sequence). In DNA form, the CDR3 reads TGTGCCAGCAGTTCCACCACGGGTTTTGAGCAGTTCTTC. Translated: CASSSTTGFEQFF.

The CDR3 DNA sequence: TGTGCCAGCATCAGGGGTTACGAGCAGTACTTC. This encodes CASIRGYEQYF. This chain joins TRBV27 and TRBJ2-7; D may be TRBD1 (6 bases). Germline V lookup: CDR1 MNHEY, CDR2 SMNVEV (reference sequence). The CDR3 totals 11 residues. The germline V and J ends were trimmed by 7 bases and 4 bases, with 8 bases remaining between them.

The J gene is TRBJ1-1, the V gene TRBV6-6; D uncertain. Germline CDR1 reads MNHNY; CDR2 reads SVGAGI (reference sequence). Trimming removed 0 bases at V and 0 bases at J, with 2 bases between. This CDR3 region has 13 residues. The CDR3 protein is CASSYSMNTEAFF. The CDR3, as DNA: TGTGCCAGCAGTTACTCGATGAACACTGAAGCTTTCTTT.

This clonotype has more than one count but fewer than ten. The chain has TRBV12-5 and TRBJ2-1; 7 bases are shared with TRBD2. With 1 base clipped from V and 10 bases from J, the junction kept 4 bases outside the gene matches. The CDR3 runs to 13 residues. The germline gives CDR1 LGHNT, CDR2 FRNRAP. The CDR3 spells CASGLGGDYEQFF. The CDR3 DNA reads as TGTGCTAGTGGTTTGGGAGGGGACTACGAGCAGTTCTTC.

The chain carries TRBV5-1 and TRBJ2-2, with 11 bases identical to TRBD2. This CDR3 comprises 16 residues. V was pared by 2 bases and J by 5 bases, with 5 bases of the junction left unmatched. Germline values: CDR1 SGHRS, CDR2 YFSETQ. The CDR3 here is CASSFSGGAWTGELFF. CDR3 coding DNA: TGCGCCAGCAGCTTTAGCGGGGGGGCCTGGACCGGGGAGCTGTTTTTT.

The chain is built from TRBV2 and TRBJ2-7, with D possibly matching TRBD1 (5 bases). CDR3 length equals 15 residues. Germline V gene lookup returns CDR1 SNHLY and CDR2 FYNNEI. V was cut by 2 bases and J by 0 bases, with 11 bases left in between. CDR3 DNA: TGTGCCAGCAGTGAAACAGGTACCCGCTCCTACGAGCAGTACTTC. Its protein product is CASSETGTRSYEQYF.